This T cell receptor beta chain was obtained from a study of cytomegalovirus exposure and HLA in healthy donors. Germline-derived CDR1 and CDR2 are SGHRS and YFSETQ. The ends lost 2 bases at V and 3 bases at J; junction bases unmatched: 2. The CDR3 consists of 14 residues. Use of 60 Vbeta and 13 Jbeta primers characterized the PCR. The method was immunoSEQ multiplex PCR; TCRdb's version includes in-frame clones alone and lacks a portion of them. The sample lists more than 95,000 clones; approximately 9.4% were seen once. What was sequenced was PBMCs. This chain joins TRBV5-1 and TRBJ2-7; 10 bases are a match to TRBD1. The sequence was obtained from a young man in good health and CMV-seronegative. CDR3 residues: CASSFGTGVYEQYF. The CDR3 nucleotides are TGCGCCAGCAGCTTCGGGACAGGGGTCTACGAGCAGTACTTC. Combining the CDR3 with reference TRBV5-1 and TRBJ2-7 gives the whole variable domain KAGVTQTPRYLIKTRGQQVTLSCSPISGHRSVSWYQQTPGQGLQFLFEYFSETQRNKGNFPGRFSGRQFSNSRSEMNVSTLELGDSALYLCASSFGTGVYEQYFGPGTRLTVT.